The present TCR beta chain was sequenced within a study of cytomegalovirus exposure and HLA in healthy donors. The CDR3 extends over 13 amino acids. Trimming shortened V by 0 bases and J by 4 bases, and 7 bases separated the two germline ends. The germline CDR1 and CDR2 sequences are GTSNPN and SVGIG (reference sequence). The protocol was immunoSEQ multiplex PCR, while the TCRdb copy is restricted to in-frame clones and leaves out a portion. The sample lists some 78,000 clones, 96% occurring once. The clonotype was recovered from a man between 18 and 29 years old in good health and CMV-seropositive. The sample was PBMCs. The chain has TRBV30 and TRBJ1-3; D remains ambiguous. CDR3 DNA sequence: TGTGCCTGGAGTGTACTACAAGGAAACACCATATATTTT. Its protein is CAWSVLQGNTIYF.